The 24 T cell receptor beta chains below come from one sample, sequenced in a study of blood T cell repertoires in COVID-19. The method was immunoSEQ multiplex PCR; TCRdb's version includes in-frame clones alone and lacks a portion of them. The repertoire holds a few hundred thousand clones, with around 82% as singletons. The sequenced sample consisted of PBMCs or T cells enriched from blood (not recorded which). These receptors came from a man aged 50-60 years who had recovered from COVID-19.

V and J are TRBV4-2 and TRBJ1-3, with no clear D. Germline V gene data show CDR1 as LGHNA and CDR2 as YNFKEQ. This CDR3 is 15 amino acids long. Trimming cost V 1 base and J 1 base, with 8 bases left between them. The CDR3 loop reads CASSQGGESGNTIYF. CDR3 bases: TGTGCCAGCAGCCAAGGAGGCGAGTCTGGAAACACCATATATTTT.

The V and J genes are TRBV11-2 and TRBJ1-6, with D tentatively TRBD1 (5 bases). Germline V CDR1 and CDR2: SGHAT, FQNNGV. Trimming shortened V by 5 bases and J by 9 bases, and 17 bases separated the two germline ends. The CDR3 has 15 residues. CDR3 DNA sequence: TGTGCCAGCAGCCCTCGGGGGAGTCCGGGTTCACCCCTCCACTTT. It codes for CASSPRGSPGSPLHF.

This clone has only a few counts. Additional DNA sequences in this sample encode the identical CDR3. The V and J genes are TRBV19 and TRBJ1-2; possibly TRBD1 for D (5 bases). V was trimmed by 4 bases and J by 8 bases, leaving 11 bases between them. Germline values: CDR1 LNHDA, CDR2 SQIVND (reference sequence). There are 12 residues in the CDR3. The CDR3 reads CASSNRGGGYTF. The CDR3 coding sequence is TGTGCCAGTAGTAATCGGGGGGGAGGCTACACCTTC.

There are many counts of this clone. The chain uses TRBV18 and TRBJ2-1; a possible D gene is TRBD1 (7 bases). The CDR3 runs 14 residues. Germline-derived CDR1 and CDR2 are KGHSH and LQKENI. Trimming removed 6 bases at V and 15 bases at J, with 24 bases between. The CDR3 sequence: CASSNRDSHRRGFF. The CDR3 DNA is TGTGCCAGCTCGAACCGGGACAGCCATAGGCGGGGGTTCTTC.

The rearrangement joins TRBV7-6 to TRBJ2-7, with TRBD1 matching 9 bases. The germline CDR1 and CDR2 sequences are SGHVS and FNYEAQ. Unmatched junction bases numbered 4, after V lost 1 base and J lost 3 bases. The CDR3 has 15 amino acids. CDR3 nucleotides: TGTGCCAGCAGCTTAGGCGGGACAGGGAACTACGAGCAGTACTTC. Its translation is CASSLGGTGNYEQYF. The whole variable domain, remainder taken from reference TRBV7-6 and TRBJ2-7, is GAGVSQSPRYKVTKRGQDVALRCDPISGHVSLYWYRQALGQGPEFLTYFNYEAQQDKSGLPNDRFSAERPEGSISTLTIQRTEQRDSAMYRCASSLGGTGNYEQYFGPGTRLTVT.

The chain is built from TRBV24-1 and TRBJ2-1; 12 bases match TRBD2. J lost 8 bases, V lost 5 bases, and 9 bases had no gene match. In germline, CDR1 is KGHDR, CDR2 SFDVKD. The CDR3 covers 16 residues. DNA of the CDR3: TGTGCCACCAGTGGTCTAGCGGGAGGGCCGGTCGATGAGCAGTTCTTC. Its protein is CATSGLAGGPVDEQFF.

The J gene is TRBJ1-5, the V gene TRBV28, with 8 bases matching TRBD1. There are 17 residues in the CDR3. V was clipped by 4 bases and J by 6 bases; unmatched bases: 14. Per germline, CDR1 MDHEN and CDR2 SYDVKM. CDR3 bases: TGTGCCAGCAGTTGGCGTACAGGGGGTCTTTCGAGTCAGCCCCAGCATTTT. Translated: CASSWRTGGLSSQPQHF.

The V call is TRBV3-1 (or the pseudogene TRBV3-2), the J call TRBJ1-3, with D tentatively TRBD1 (6 bases). Germline CDR1 reads LGHDT; CDR2 reads YNNKEL (reference sequence). Between the trimmed V and J ends, which lost 6 bases and 0 bases, there was a span of 12 bases. The CDR3 length is 15 residues. CDR3 sequence: CASSSRGGSGNTIYF. As DNA, the CDR3 is TGTGCCAGCAGTTCCCGAGGGGGCTCTGGAAACACCATATATTTT.

The V and J genes are TRBV11-1 and TRBJ2-1; TRBD1 matches 7 bases. The junction had 3 bases not matched to a gene; V was cut back by 4 bases and J by 6 bases. This CDR3 spans 13 amino acids. Per germline, CDR1 SGHAT and CDR2 FQDESV (reference sequence). In DNA form, the CDR3 reads TGTGCCAGCAGCTGGCCAGGGGGCAATGAGCAGTTCTTC. Translation gives CASSWPGGNEQFF.

The count of this clone is one. The V gene is TRBV27, the J gene TRBJ1-6; D may be TRBD1 (6 bases). Trimming removed 5 bases from V and 1 base from J, with 12 bases in between. The CDR3 covers 16 residues. Germline V gene data show CDR1 as MNHEY and CDR2 as SMNVEV (reference sequence). As DNA, the CDR3 is TGTGCCAGCAGTCCCCAGGGGTTATCCTATAATTCACCCCTCCACTTT. Its protein product is CASSPQGLSYNSPLHF.

V gene TRBV10-3 combines with J gene TRBJ1-2; TRBD1 might be the D (5 bases). Germline V gene sequence: CDR1 ENHRY, CDR2 SYGVKD. The CDR3 length is 17 residues. V lost 6 bases and J 0 bases, leaving 20 bases between the germline ends. CDR3: CAISPRVGDSTNYGYTF. CDR3 DNA sequence: TGTGCCATCAGCCCCCGGGTGGGCGACAGTACTAACTATGGCTACACCTTC.

This rearrangement joins TRBV7-2 to TRBJ2-3; 12 bases align to TRBD2. Trimming cost V 7 bases and J 2 bases; bases outside gene matches: 16. Per the germline V gene, CDR1 is SGHTA and CDR2 is FQGNSA. The CDR3 totals 19 residues. CDR3 residues: CASILGQASGRAFTDTQYF. Written as DNA, the CDR3 is TGTGCCAGCATCCTAGGTCAGGCTAGCGGGAGGGCCTTCACAGATACGCAGTATTTT.

The J gene is TRBJ2-1, the V gene TRBV7-3; 12 nucleotides agree with TRBD2. Per the germline V gene, CDR1 is SGHTA and CDR2 is FQGTGA. Unmatched junction bases numbered 6, after V lost 5 bases and J lost 7 bases. This CDR3 spans 15 amino acids. The CDR3 protein is CASSPRLAGVNEQFF. Here the CDR3 DNA reads TGTGCCAGCAGCCCCAGACTAGCGGGGGTGAATGAGCAGTTCTTC.

The chain is built from TRBV5-4 and TRBJ2-2, with 8 bases lining up with TRBD2. The CDR3 length is 16 residues. Germline CDR1 SGHNT, CDR2 YYREEE (reference sequence). The V and J ends lost 4 bases and 3 bases, in that order; junction bases with no gene match: 8. CDR3 coding DNA: TGTGCCAGCAGCCCGGTTCCCGGGAGGGACACCGGGGAGCTGTTTTTT. Translation: CASSPVPGRDTGELFF.

The chain is built from TRBV4-1 and TRBJ2-7; 8 positions agree with TRBD1. Germline V gene sequence: CDR1 MGHRA, CDR2 YSYEKL. Trimming removed 0 bases from V and 6 bases from J; junction bases left unmatched: 7. This CDR3 region has 15 residues. Here the CDR3 reads CASSQDQGTGLEQYF. CDR3 bases: TGCGCCAGCAGCCAAGATCAGGGGACAGGACTCGAGCAGTACTTC.

This clone was picked up many times. V usage is TRBV10-2 and J usage is TRBJ2-1; a weak D match, TRBD1 (6 bases). The CDR3 contains 14 residues. Trimming left V 5 bases short and J 3 bases short, with 11 bases between. Germline V gene data show CDR1 as WSHSY and CDR2 as SAAADI. For the CDR3, the DNA is TGCGCCAGCAGTCACCGGGACAACTACAATGAGCAGTTCTTC. This gives the protein CASSHRDNYNEQFF.

The chain uses TRBV5-1 and TRBJ1-3; a weak D match, TRBD1 (6 bases). Germline V gives CDR1 SGHRS, CDR2 YFSETQ. V was cut by 5 bases and J by 0 bases, with 9 bases left in between. The CDR3 sequence is 14 residues long. CDR3: CASRQGDSGNTIYF. The CDR3 DNA reads TGCGCCAGCAGACAGGGCGACTCTGGAAACACCATATATTTT.

This chain connects TRBV19 to TRBJ1-3; the match to TRBD1 covers 8 bases. V shed 3 bases, J shed 0 bases, and the junction held 4 bases outside the gene matches. The CDR3 spans 16 residues. Germline loops: CDR1 LNHDA, CDR2 SQIVND (reference sequence). CDR3 nucleotides: TGTGCCAGTAGTATGCGACAGGGGACCTCTGGAAACACCATATATTTT. Amino acids: CASSMRQGTSGNTIYF.

This clone appeared a few times. This chain joins TRBV29-1 and TRBJ2-1, with D unclear. V was clipped by 6 bases and J by 8 bases, with 17 bases between them. The CDR3 runs to 13 residues. Looked up from germline, CDR1 is SQVTM and CDR2 is ANQGSEA. The CDR3 DNA sequence: TGCAGCGTGCCGGGTCCTCGGATGGATGAGCAGTTCTTC. Encoded protein: CSVPGPRMDEQFF.

V gene TRBV19 combines with J gene TRBJ2-1; perhaps TRBD2 as D (5 bases). Germline CDR1 and CDR2: LNHDA and SQIVND (reference sequence). V was trimmed by 7 bases and J by 9 bases, leaving 7 bases between them. The CDR3 length is 10 residues. This chain's CDR3 is CASMAGEQFF. In nucleotides, the CDR3 is TGTGCCAGTATGGCGGGTGAGCAGTTCTTC.

This chain links TRBV4-2 with TRBJ1-2, with unresolved D. V lost 0 bases to trimming and J lost 6 bases, with 14 bases between them. The CDR3 extends over 15 amino acids. Per germline, CDR1 LGHNA and CDR2 YNFKEQ. The CDR3 region has the DNA TGTGCCAGCAGCCAAGATAGGCGGGGAGATAATGGCTACACCTTC. Amino acids: CASSQDRRGDNGYTF.

V usage is TRBV28 and J usage is TRBJ1-2; 7 nucleotides line up with TRBD1. The CDR3 has 15 amino acids. Per the germline V gene, CDR1 is MDHEN and CDR2 is SYDVKM. V shed 6 bases, J shed 2 bases, and the junction held 9 bases outside the gene matches. CDR3 protein: CASSPRQGGNYGYTF. CDR3 coding DNA: TGTGCCAGCAGCCCACGACAGGGCGGGAACTATGGCTACACCTTC.

The table lists this clone with a few counts. Distinct nucleotide sequences in the sample also encode this CDR3. The V and J genes are TRBV5-1 and TRBJ1-4; D remains ambiguous. Germline-derived CDR1 and CDR2 are SGHRS and YFSETQ. The length of the CDR3 is 14 residues. Trimming took 4 bases from V and 1 from J, leaving 8 bases between them. The CDR3 DNA reads TGCGCCAGCAGCCTATCTGGAACTAATGAAAAACTGTTTTTT. It translates to CASSLSGTNEKLFF. The full variable domain, with the rest looked up from reference TRBV5-1 and TRBJ1-4, is KAGVTQTPRYLIKTRGQQVTLSCSPISGHRSVSWYQQTPGQGLQFLFEYFSETQRNKGNFPGRFSGRQFSNSRSEMNVSTLELGDSALYLCASSLSGTNEKLFFGSGTQLSVL.

This chain joins TRBV11-2 and TRBJ2-7; possibly TRBD2 for D (5 bases). The ends were cut back, 3 bases at V and 3 bases at J, with 15 bases in the middle. This CDR3 is 15 amino acids long. Germline V gene sequence: CDR1 SGHAT, CDR2 FQNNGV. The CDR3 coding sequence is TGTGCCAGCAGCTTTTCGGAAGGGAGCCGCTACGAGCAGTACTTC. Translation gives CASSFSEGSRYEQYF. Drawing the rest from reference TRBV11-2 and TRBJ2-7, the complete variable domain is EAGVAQSPRYKIIEKRQSVAFWCNPISGHATLYWYQQILGQGPKLLIQFQNNGVVDDSQLPKDRFSAERLKGVDSTLKIQPAKLEDSAVYLCASSFSEGSRYEQYFGPGTRLTVT.